This T cell receptor (beta chain) was found in a study of blood T cell repertoires in COVID-19. About the study: COVID-19 samples from acute and convalescent phases originated in the United States, Italy and Spain. Nucleic acid was either cDNA or gDNA, and it came from T cells, B-cell-depleted T cells, or PBMCs.

Original processing methods: Researchers report that nucleated cell counts were estimated from reference gene primer amplification. Some clones are missing from TCRdb's copy, which holds only in-frame ones; the method was immunoSEQ multiplex PCR. The V and J calls and clone size are taken from that table; D and trimming were inferred from the DNA. The data show some 200,000 clones, roughly 85% seen once. The CDR3 is 13 residues long. Germline assignment: CDR1 ENHRY and CDR2 SYGVKD. The V end lost 7 bases, the J end lost 0 bases, and 9 bases lay between the germline ends. The material sequenced was peripheral blood. The clonotype comes from a man between 60 and 75 years old with active or convalescent COVID-19. The chain is built from TRBV10-3 and TRBJ1-1; no definite D call. The CDR3 DNA is TGTGCCATCAACCCAGGTTTGAACACTGAAGCTTTCTTT. It specifies CAINPGLNTEAFF.